Shown below are 32 T cell receptor beta chains from a single sample sequenced in a study of response to subunit inactivated influenza vaccine. TCRdb redid the calling of the RT-PCR reads with MiXCR, one entry per CDR3 protein. The sample consists of 650,000 to 850,000 distinct CDR3 sequences, roughly 14% of them appearing once. Specimen: PBMCs from blood, collected around 15 days before vaccination. The receptors here all came from a man aged 45-65 years who received an inactivated influenza vaccine.

This chain joins TRBV7-2 and TRBJ2-5; a possible D gene is TRBD2 (7 bases). The CDR3 contains 15 residues. Trimming cost V 5 bases and J 5 bases, with 18 bases left between them. The V gene's germline CDR1 is SGHTA and CDR2 FQGNSA. The CDR3 bases are TGTGCCAGCAGCCGAAGTCGGGGGGCAGGCGAGACCCAGTACTTC. This sequence encodes CASSRSRGAGETQYF.

This clonotype was observed a few times. V gene TRBV7-3 combines with J gene TRBJ2-7, with 7 bases aligning to TRBD2. Losses at the gene ends were 5 bases for V and 12 bases for J; bases not matched to a gene: 10. CDR1 and CDR2 from the germline V gene are SGHTA and FQGTGA. The CDR3 contains 12 residues. The CDR3 DNA sequence: TGTGCCAGCAGCAACCCGACTAGCTCGGTGTACTTC. It yields the protein CASSNPTSSVYF. Full variable domain (missing parts from reference TRBV7-3 and TRBJ2-7): GAGVSQTPSNKVTEKGKYVELRCDPISGHTALYWYRQSLGQGPEFLIYFQGTGAADDSGLPNDRFFAVRPEGSVSTLKIQRTERGDSAVYLCASSNPTSSVYFGPGTRLTVT.

This clonotype was counted only a few times. The J gene is TRBJ2-5, the V gene TRBV7-2; D remains unclear. The CDR3 extends over 14 amino acids. CDR1 is SGHTA, CDR2 FQGNSA, per germline. Deletions cut 5 bases from V and 4 bases from J, with 14 bases between. The CDR3 is CASSGLLPRETQYF. The DNA for the CDR3 is TGTGCCAGCAGCGGCCTGCTACCCCGAGAGACCCAGTACTTC.

This clonotype occurred a few times. V usage is TRBV20-1 and J usage is TRBJ1-1; D call uncertain. This CDR3 has 9 amino acids. Germline V gene data show CDR1 as DFQATT and CDR2 as SNEGSKA (reference sequence). Trimming cost V 7 bases and J 13 bases, with 13 bases left between them. CDR3 bases: TGCAGTGTGAACAGTGCGGGTTTCTTT. Translated, it gives CSVNSAGFF.

This clonotype has a handful of counts. The genes are TRBV14 and TRBJ2-5; TRBD2 matches 7 bases. CDR1 SGHDN and CDR2 FVKESK come from the germline V gene. The CDR3 extends over 14 amino acids. After removal of 5 bases from V and 2 bases from J, the junction contained 5 bases not matched to a gene. The CDR3 is CASSALREQETQYF. The CDR3 nucleotides are TGTGCCAGCAGCGCGTTGCGGGAGCAAGAGACCCAGTACTTC.

This clonotype was counted a few times. The chain links TRBV6-2 or TRBV6-3 to TRBJ2-7; D gene unclear. Germline CDR1 reads MNHEY; CDR2 reads SVGEGT. CDR3 length: 14 residues. Deletions cut 2 bases from V and 3 bases from J, with 11 bases between. DNA of the CDR3: TGTGCCAGCAGTTACCCCCCCAGGAGCTACGAGCAGTACTTC. Its translation: CASSYPPRSYEQYF.

The chain employs TRBV6-2 or TRBV6-3 and TRBJ2-7; D is unclear. CDR3 length equals 13 residues. From germline, CDR1 is MNHEY and CDR2 SVGEGT. Trimming removed 6 bases from V and 7 bases from J, with 16 bases in between. The CDR3 coding sequence is TGTGCCAGCAGCCCCAGACCCTTGGGGGAGCAGTACTTC. This codes for CASSPRPLGEQYF.

The DNA for the CDR3 is TGTGCCAGCAGCACCCCGATCGGGATTAGCGGGAAGAAGTTCTTC. Its translation: CASSTPIGISGKKFF. The V and J genes are TRBV9 and TRBJ2-1; the match to TRBD2 covers 8 bases. With V trimmed by 4 bases and J by 14 bases, 17 bases remained unmatched. The CDR3 has 15 amino acids. CDR1 is SGDLS and CDR2 is YYNGEE in the germline V gene.

The chain carries TRBV7-8 and TRBJ1-3; no clear D. The CDR3 contains 16 residues. Germline V gene lookup returns CDR1 SGHVS and CDR2 FQNEAQ. V lost 1 base, J lost 0 bases, and 10 bases lay in between. The CDR3 DNA reads TGTGCCAGCAGCTTAGTATCCGGGTTCTCTGGAAACACCATATATTTT. Residues: CASSLVSGFSGNTIYF.

This clonotype was seen more than once but under ten times. This chain uses TRBV3-1 with TRBJ2-1, with 10 positions matching TRBD2. The junction had 6 bases not matched to a gene; V was cut back by 2 bases and J by 2 bases. Germline V gives CDR1 LGHDT, CDR2 YNNKEL (reference sequence). This CDR3 contains 17 residues. The CDR3 region has the DNA TGTGCCAGCAGCCAAACTTTACTAGCGGGAACCTACAATGAGCAGTTCTTC. Protein: CASSQTLLAGTYNEQFF.

The sample holds a few counts of this clonotype. V usage is TRBV7-3 and J usage is TRBJ2-1, with TRBD1 matching 10 bases. The germline gives CDR1 SGHTA, CDR2 FQGTGA. This CDR3 has 15 amino acids. Trimming removed 3 bases from V and 5 bases from J; junction bases left unmatched: 4. The CDR3 sequence is CASSFTGTGDNEQFF. CDR3 coding DNA: TGTGCCAGCAGCTTCACCGGGACAGGGGACAATGAGCAGTTCTTC.

The CDR3 DNA reads as TGTGCCAGCAGCTTGACTGACGGGGGTGGCTACACCTTC. Encoded protein: CASSLTDGGGYTF. The chain carries TRBV5-5 and TRBJ1-2; TRBD1 is a possible D gene (5 bases). The germline gives CDR1 SGHKS, CDR2 YYEKEE (reference sequence). V was pared by 1 base and J by 7 bases, with 11 bases between. The CDR3 spans 13 residues.

This chain connects TRBV12-3 or TRBV12-4 to TRBJ2-1; D remains unclear. The V end lost 1 base, the J end lost 8 bases, and 9 bases lay between the germline ends. CDR3 length equals 13 residues. The CDR3 DNA follows: TGTGCCAGCAGTTTAGTCCTGGCGGATGAGCAGTTCTTC. Protein product: CASSLVLADEQFF.

The chain links TRBV28 to TRBJ2-1; possibly TRBD1 for D (5 bases). CDR3 size: 13 residues. Trimming took off 8 bases at V and 0 bases at J, with 8 bases between the two ends. CDR1 is MDHEN, CDR2 SYDVKM, per germline. As DNA, the CDR3 is TGTGCCAGCCGACAGAGCTCCTACAATGAGCAGTTCTTC. Translated, it gives CASRQSSYNEQFF.

This chain links TRBV7-9 with TRBJ2-2; D is uncertain. The CDR3 consists of 15 residues. Trimming took 3 bases from V and 0 from J, leaving 8 bases between them. Germline V gives CDR1 SEHNR, CDR2 FQNEAQ (reference sequence). CDR3 amino acids: CASSFTAANTGELFF. CDR3 sequence (DNA): TGTGCCAGCAGCTTTACGGCGGCGAACACCGGGGAGCTGTTTTTT.

The chain is built from TRBV24-1 and TRBJ2-5; the D call may be TRBD1 or TRBD2 (5 bases each). Trimming took 4 bases from V and 5 from J, leaving 16 bases between them. The CDR3 covers 15 residues. Germline loops: CDR1 KGHDR, CDR2 SFDVKD. CDR3 bases: TGTGCCACCAGTGACCCAACGGGGCGCGGGGAGACCCAGTACTTC. It translates to CATSDPTGRGETQYF.

V gene TRBV7-9 combines with J gene TRBJ2-5; no reliable D call. Germline CDR1 reads SEHNR; CDR2 reads FQNEAQ (reference sequence). V was trimmed by 8 bases and J by 3 bases, leaving 19 bases between them. The CDR3 length is 15 residues. The CDR3 nucleotides read TGTGCCAGCGTCCCACCCCGAGGCAGCGAAGAGACCCAGTACTTC. Its translation: CASVPPRGSEETQYF.

This clonotype showed up just a few times. The chain links TRBV20-1 to TRBJ2-7; 11 bases map to TRBD1. This CDR3 has 13 amino acids. The J segment lost 5 bases and the V segment lost 3 bases, leaving 3 bases of the junction unmatched. The germline V gene encodes CDR1 DFQATT and CDR2 SNEGSKA (reference sequence). CDR3 nucleotides: TGCAGTGCTAGGGACAGGGGGCTACACGAGCAGTACTTC. Encoded protein: CSARDRGLHEQYF.

This clonotype came up a few times. CDR3 sequence: CASRGGDHYGYTF. In DNA form, the CDR3 reads TGTGCCTCCAGAGGAGGGGACCACTATGGCTACACCTTC. V usage is TRBV10-3 and J usage is TRBJ1-2; D perhaps matches TRBD1 (5 bases). This CDR3 has 13 residues. From germline, CDR1 is ENHRY and CDR2 SYGVKD. V was trimmed by 11 bases and J by 3 bases, leaving 16 bases between them.

This sequence joins TRBV7-2 and TRBJ2-7, with 8 bases identical to TRBD1. The V gene end was trimmed by 1 base and the J gene end by 2 bases; junction bases not matched to a gene: 10. CDR1 and CDR2 (germline): SGHTA, FQGNSA. The CDR3 covers 17 residues. The CDR3 loop is CASSLVGGRDRTYEQYF. CDR3 nucleotide sequence: TGTGCCAGCAGCTTAGTAGGGGGGCGGGACAGGACCTACGAGCAGTACTTC.

The genes are TRBV6-1 and TRBJ2-7; TRBD2 might be the D (6 bases). The V end lost 1 base, the J end lost 5 bases, and 15 bases lay between the germline ends. This CDR3 contains 15 residues. Per germline, CDR1 MNHNS and CDR2 SASEGT. CDR3 amino acids: CASSEGGGGAHEQYF. The CDR3 DNA sequence: TGTGCCAGCAGTGAAGGCGGTGGAGGGGCCCACGAGCAGTACTTC.

The chain couples TRBV12-3 or TRBV12-4 to TRBJ2-2, with D unresolved. Trimming cost V 7 bases and J 6 bases, with 9 bases left between them. The CDR3 is 12 amino acids. DNA for the CDR3: TGTGCCAGCATAGCACCCCCCGGGGAGCTGTTTTTT. Protein product: CASIAPPGELFF.

This clonotype occurred a few times. This sequence joins TRBV5-6 and TRBJ1-2; D is unclear. Trimming took off 0 bases at V and 4 bases at J, with 13 bases between the two ends. This CDR3 spans 15 amino acids. CDR1 SGHDT and CDR2 YYEEEE come from the germline V gene. CDR3 protein: CASSLGGRKGYGYTF. CDR3 DNA: TGTGCCAGCAGCTTGGGCGGGAGAAAGGGCTATGGCTACACCTTC.

This clonotype was seen ten or more times. The V call is TRBV19, the J call TRBJ2-5; D remains unclear. The CDR3 totals 14 residues. CDR1 and CDR2 from the germline V gene are LNHDA and SQIVND (reference sequence). The V and J ends lost 8 bases and 2 bases respectively, with 15 bases between them. CDR3 loop: CASSTDVEQETQYF. CDR3 coding DNA: TGTGCCAGTTCAACCGATGTGGAGCAAGAGACCCAGTACTTC.

This clonotype was counted between two and nine times. The genes are TRBV6-2 or TRBV6-3 and TRBJ1-1; D is uncertain. CDR1 is MNHEY and CDR2 is SVGEGT in the germline V gene. V lost 6 bases and J lost 5, with 16 bases in between. The CDR3 is made up of 14 amino acids. The chain's CDR3 is CASRSLGRVTEAFF. Written as DNA, the CDR3 is TGTGCCAGCAGGTCACTGGGAAGGGTAACTGAAGCTTTCTTT.

This chain uses TRBV12-3 or TRBV12-4 with TRBJ2-2; D gene unclear. CDR3 length: 14 amino acids. The germline V and J ends were trimmed by 5 bases and 1 base, with 8 bases remaining between them. Here the CDR3 reads CASSNPRNTGELFF. CDR3 nucleotide sequence: TGTGCCAGCAGTAATCCCCGGAACACCGGGGAGCTGTTTTTT.

This clonotype was seen more than once but under ten times. This chain links TRBV9 with TRBJ1-1; TRBD1 agrees at 11 bases. CDR1 and CDR2 from the germline V gene are SGDLS and YYNGEE. J lost 0 bases, V lost 3 bases, and 7 bases had no gene match. The CDR3 runs 17 residues. This CDR3 is CASSAGQGGLVNTEAFF. The DNA of the CDR3 is TGTGCCAGCAGCGCGGGACAGGGGGGTCTCGTGAACACTGAAGCTTTCTTT.

This clonotype was seen a few times. The chain has TRBV20-1 and TRBJ2-4; 7 nucleotides align to TRBD1. After removal of 6 bases from V and 2 bases from J, the junction contained 10 bases not matched to a gene. The CDR3 is made up of 15 amino acids. Germline CDR1 is DFQATT and CDR2 is SNEGSKA (reference sequence). The CDR3 spells CSAPDRTASKNIQYF. The CDR3 DNA is TGCAGTGCACCGGACAGGACAGCGTCCAAAAACATTCAGTACTTC.

This clonotype was found a few times. The chain employs TRBV25-1 and TRBJ2-5; D might be TRBD2 (6 bases). V lost 8 bases to trimming and J lost 1 base, with 8 bases between them. Germline CDR1 reads MGHDK; CDR2 reads SYGVNS. This CDR3 comprises 12 residues. The DNA for the CDR3 is TGTGCCAGCGGCGGGGCCCAAGAGACCCAGTACTTC. Its translation: CASGGAQETQYF.

This clonotype appeared a few times. The J gene is TRBJ1-2, the V gene TRBV4-1; D ambiguous. The V gene lost 0 bases and the J gene lost 0 bases, with 17 bases spanning the gap. This CDR3 contains 18 residues. The V gene's germline CDR1 is MGHRA and CDR2 YSYEKL. The CDR3 sequence is CASSQERETLLPNYGYTF. The CDR3 DNA is TGCGCCAGCAGCCAAGAAAGGGAGACCCTACTCCCTAACTATGGCTACACCTTC.

The sample holds a few counts of this clonotype. J is TRBJ2-7 and V is TRBV6-5, with D tentatively TRBD2 (5 bases). The V and J ends lost 2 bases and 2 bases respectively, with 19 bases between them. CDR1 and CDR2 (germline): MNHEY, SVGAGI. This CDR3 comprises 17 residues. The CDR3 loop is CASSYLPPAARTYEQYF. Here the CDR3 DNA reads TGTGCCAGCAGTTACCTACCCCCAGCGGCCCGAACCTACGAGCAGTACTTC.

The chain carries TRBV5-1 and TRBJ1-3, with D unresolved. The CDR3 totals 15 residues. The germline gives CDR1 SGHRS, CDR2 YFSETQ. V lost 0 bases to trimming and J lost 4 bases, with 11 bases between them. Written as DNA, the CDR3 is TGCGCCAGCAGCTTGGAGGGATGGCTGGGAAACACCATATATTTT. This gives the protein CASSLEGWLGNTIYF.